This T cell receptor beta chain was sequenced during a study of T cell repertoires in cytomegalovirus infection. The CDR3 extends over 14 amino acids. Germline lookup yields CDR1 LNHNV and CDR2 YYDKDF (reference sequence). MiXCR was run by TCRdb on the reads, yielding one entry per CDR3 protein. The sample holds approximately 910,000 distinct CDR3 sequences, less than 40% seen once. Concerning this clonotype itself: Its specificity is unknown. One end of the junction is discordant with germline, which a read error may explain.

This sample comprised cultured CD8+ T cells from PBMCs, obtained from culture after CMV antigen stimulation. The chain recombines TRBV15 with TRBJ2-3; D not resolved. The receptor's source is a human donor in good health (CMV status not recorded). Some clones in this sample may be carry-over from other donors' samples. CDR3 protein: CATCRDSPVDTQYF. CDR3 in DNA: TGTGCCACCTGCAGAGATTCGCCGGTCGATACGCAGTATTTT.